The following is a T cell receptor (beta chain) sequence with its context. Germline CDR1 SEHNR, CDR2 FQNEAQ (reference sequence). The CDR3 consists of 15 residues. Trimming shortened V by 6 bases and J by 0 bases, and 15 bases separated the two germline ends. The source of the sample is a study of blood T cell repertoires in COVID-19. Study details: Acute and convalescent COVID-19 samples came from the United States, Italy and Spain.

As handled by the study authors: Estimation of nucleated cell counts relied on the amplification of reference gene primers. Clones were read by immunoSEQ multiplex PCR, and TCRdb kept only the in-frame ones, dropping some. That table is the source of V, J and clone size, and D and trimming were worked out from the DNA. The sample yields about 310,000 clones, around 84% seen once. V and J are TRBV7-9 and TRBJ2-7; D gene uncertain. This sequence was found in a woman aged 25 to 45 who had been exposed to COVID-19. Input material: PBMCs or T cells enriched from blood (not recorded which). The CDR3 DNA reads TGTGCCAGCAGGCGGATCACCGTAGCCTCCTACGAGCAGTACTTC. Amino acid sequence: CASRRITVASYEQYF.